This T cell receptor beta chain originates from a study of blood T cell repertoires in COVID-19 (dated by TCRdb to about 2020). Concerning the study at large: Samples covering the acute and convalescent phases of COVID-19 were provided by collaborators in the United States, Italy and Spain. The material from the prospective study consisted of cDNA or gDNA derived from T cells, B-cell-depleted T cells, or PBMCs. Subjects who had been exposed to COVID-19, were actively infected with it, or had recovered from it provided the deeply sampled blood TCRbeta repertoires that made up the dataset. The repertoires were released in a freely available public database meant as a resource for research on the immune response to SARS-CoV-2. Samples came from the ongoing ImmuneRACE study (first 160 participants) plus 1,254 subjects from 6 global collaborators. A de-identified subject ID, COVID-19 status, age in years and sex were almost always included in the sample metadata. HLA class I and class II types, where available, came from metadata supplied by the sample provider rather than from assay-based typing.

TCRbeta CDR3 regions were amplified from genomic DNA by means of the immunoSEQ Assay, a bias-controlled multiplex PCR. In the source study's methods: The number of nucleated cells in each sample was estimated from the amplification of reference gene primers within the assay. Sequence reads were collapsed and filtered to measure the absolute abundance of every unique TCRbeta CDR3 rearrangement. Productive Simpson clonality was computed per sample as the square root of Simpson's diversity index over productive rearrangements. TCRdb carries this immuneACCESS record with in-frame sequences only. Its versions omit some clonotypes, under half of them owing to an unresolved V gene in the studies checked, with the rest unexplained. V and J calls and clone size are given by that table; D and trimming were obtained from the DNA. Within this sample are about 270,000 clones, with around nine tenths of them counted one time only. The top ten hold about 8.6% of the sample.

At the junction V is shortened by 1 base and J by 0 bases, with 5 bases in between. The CDR3 has 14 amino acids, counting the end cysteine and phenylalanine. The entry retains the CDR3 DNA only, 42 bases that are in frame from base 1. From the germline V gene (reference sequence), CDR1 is SGHNT and CDR2 is YYREEE. The collaborating institutions used their own protocols to collect whole blood in K2EDTA tubes. For TCRbeta analysis, collaborator samples were shipped as frozen whole blood, as isolated PBMCs, or as DNA extracted from either sample type. Points the paper makes about the study in general: Clinical and demographic metadata were provided uncurated, with the amount varying by source and participant.

This clone was counted a single time. Its antigen remains undetermined. There are no base qualities to consult, and no much larger clone falls within one base. The source material was peripheral blood. The chain links TRBV5-4 with TRBJ2-1; the D gene is possibly TRBD1, with 5 bases matching. This receptor was obtained from a man aged 40-55 years with active or convalescent COVID-19. The sequenced DNA: TGTGCCAGCAGCTTGCAGGGCTCCTACAATGAGCAGTTCTTC. Translated, this is CASSLQGSYNEQFF.